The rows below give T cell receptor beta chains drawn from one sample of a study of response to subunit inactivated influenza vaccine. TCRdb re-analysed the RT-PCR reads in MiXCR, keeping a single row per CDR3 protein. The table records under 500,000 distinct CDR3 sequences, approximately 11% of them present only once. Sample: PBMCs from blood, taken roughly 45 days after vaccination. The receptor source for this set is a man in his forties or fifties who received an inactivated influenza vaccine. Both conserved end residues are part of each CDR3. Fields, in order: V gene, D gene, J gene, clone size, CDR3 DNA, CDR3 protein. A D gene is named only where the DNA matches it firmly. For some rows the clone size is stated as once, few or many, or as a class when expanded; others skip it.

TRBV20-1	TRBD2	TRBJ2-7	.	TGCTGTGCCGCGGCACTAGCGGTTCCCAGCTACGAGCAGTACTTC	CCAAALAVPSYEQYF
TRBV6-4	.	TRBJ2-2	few	TGTGCCAGCAGTGGTCAGACCGGGGAGCTGTTTTTT	CASSGQTGELFF
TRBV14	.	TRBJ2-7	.	TGTGCCAGCAGCCAAGGTACGGTACAGAACGAGCAGTACTTC	CASSQGTVQNEQYF
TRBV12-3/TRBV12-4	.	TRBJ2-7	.	TGTGCCAGCGCTATGGGAGGGGGCGAGCAGTACTTC	CASAMGGGEQYF
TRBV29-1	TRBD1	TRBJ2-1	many	TGCAGCGCCCCGGGACAGGGGAACAATGAGCAGTTCTTC	CSAPGQGNNEQFF
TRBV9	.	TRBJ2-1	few	TGTGCCAGCAGCCCTCAAGGGTCCCTCGCCTACAATGAGCAGTTCTTC	CASSPQGSLAYNEQFF
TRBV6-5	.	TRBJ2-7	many	TGTGCCAGCAAGGGCATTTCCTACGAGCAGTACTTC	CASKGISYEQYF
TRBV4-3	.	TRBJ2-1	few	TGCGCCAGCAGCCAAGATCTGGGACTCCAACCCAATGAGCAGTTCTTC	CASSQDLGLQPNEQFF
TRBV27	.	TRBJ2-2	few	TGTGCCAGCAGTTACAGGAGTACCGGGGAGCTGTTTTTT	CASSYRSTGELFF
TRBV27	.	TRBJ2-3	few	TGTGCCAGCAGTTACCACCCGGTCATGAATACGCAGTATTTT	CASSYHPVMNTQYF
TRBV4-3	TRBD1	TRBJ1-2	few	TGCGCCAGCAGCCAAGATCCCCGCAGGGGGTACACCTTC	CASSQDPRRGYTF
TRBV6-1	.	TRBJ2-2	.	TGTGCCAGCAGGCGGGGGAACACCGGGGAGCTGTTTTTT	CASRRGNTGELFF
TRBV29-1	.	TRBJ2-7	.	TGCAGCGTTGGAGGGGGGACCTACGAGCAGTACTTC	CSVGGGTYEQYF
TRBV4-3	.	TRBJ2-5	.	TGCGCCAGCAGCCAAGATCCTCAGGGGAAAGAGACCCAGTACTTC	CASSQDPQGKETQYF
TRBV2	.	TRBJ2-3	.	TGTGCCAGCAGTTCTCTCGGGACCCCAGTCAGCACAGATACGCAGTATTTT	CASSSLGTPVSTDTQYF
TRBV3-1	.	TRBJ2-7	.	TGTGCCAGCAGCCAAGATCTCTCCTTCGGACCGCTGTACTTC	CASSQDLSFGPLYF
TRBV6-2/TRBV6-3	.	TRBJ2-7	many	TGTGCCAGCAGTTATCTTGGCGGATCCTACGAGCAGTACTTC	CASSYLGGSYEQYF
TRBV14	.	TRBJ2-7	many	TGTGCCAGCAGCCCCGCTCATGGGACCATCTTCTCCTACGAGCAGTACTTC	CASSPAHGTIFSYEQYF
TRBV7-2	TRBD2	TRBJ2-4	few	TGTGCCAGCAGCTTGGGCGGGAGGGCGAGCATTCAGTACTTC	CASSLGGRASIQYF